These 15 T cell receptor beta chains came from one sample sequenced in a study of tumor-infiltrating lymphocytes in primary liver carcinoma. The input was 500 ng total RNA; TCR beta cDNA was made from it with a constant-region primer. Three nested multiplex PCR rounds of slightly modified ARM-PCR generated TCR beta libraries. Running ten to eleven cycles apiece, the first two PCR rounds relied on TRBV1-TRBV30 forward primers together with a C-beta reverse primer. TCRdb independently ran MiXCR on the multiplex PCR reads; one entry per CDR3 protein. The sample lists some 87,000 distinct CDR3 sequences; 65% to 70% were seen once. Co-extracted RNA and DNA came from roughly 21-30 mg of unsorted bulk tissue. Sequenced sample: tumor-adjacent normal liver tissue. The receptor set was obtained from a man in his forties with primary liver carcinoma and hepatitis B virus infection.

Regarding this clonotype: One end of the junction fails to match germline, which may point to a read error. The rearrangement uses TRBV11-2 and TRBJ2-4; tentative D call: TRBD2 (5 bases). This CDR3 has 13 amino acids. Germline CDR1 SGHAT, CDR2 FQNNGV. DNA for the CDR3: TGTGCCAACAGCTTAGCCCGGGAAAACATCCAGTACTTC. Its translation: CANSLARENIQYF. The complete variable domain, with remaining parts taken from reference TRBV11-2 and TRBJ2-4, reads EAGVAQSPRYKIIEKRQSVAFWCNPISGHATLYWYQQILGQGPKLLIQFQNNGVVDDSQLPKDRFSAERLKGVDSTLKIQPAKLEDSAVYLCANSLARENIQYFGAGTRLSVL.

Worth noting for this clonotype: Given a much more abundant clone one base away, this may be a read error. Written as DNA, the CDR3 is TGTGGCAGCAGTTACTCTCCTGGGCAGGGGGTCGGGTACGAGCAGTACTTC. The encoded protein is CGSSYSPGQGVGYEQYF. This chain joins TRBV6-6 and TRBJ2-7; 7 nucleotides line up with TRBD1. The CDR3 spans 17 residues. Per the germline V gene, CDR1 is MNHNY and CDR2 is SVGAGI (reference sequence).

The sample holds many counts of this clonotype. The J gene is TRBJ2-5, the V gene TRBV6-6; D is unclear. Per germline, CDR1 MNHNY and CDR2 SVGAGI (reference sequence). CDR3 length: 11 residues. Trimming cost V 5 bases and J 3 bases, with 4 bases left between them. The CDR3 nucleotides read TGTGCCAGCAGTACCGAAGAGACCCAGTACTTC. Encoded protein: CASSTEETQYF.

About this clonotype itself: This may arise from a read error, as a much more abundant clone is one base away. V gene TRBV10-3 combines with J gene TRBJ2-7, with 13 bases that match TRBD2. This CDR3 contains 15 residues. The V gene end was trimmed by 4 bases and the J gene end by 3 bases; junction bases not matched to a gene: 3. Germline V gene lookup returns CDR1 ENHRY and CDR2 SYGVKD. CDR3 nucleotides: TGTGCCATCAGTGGGACTAGCGGGGGAATCTACGAGCAGTACTTC. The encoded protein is CAISGTSGGIYEQYF.

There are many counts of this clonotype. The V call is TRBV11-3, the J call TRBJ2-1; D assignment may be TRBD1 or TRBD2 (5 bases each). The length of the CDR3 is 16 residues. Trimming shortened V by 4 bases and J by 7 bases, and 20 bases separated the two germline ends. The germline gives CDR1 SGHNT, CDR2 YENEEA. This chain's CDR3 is CASSSGNGAGSNEQFF. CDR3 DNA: TGTGCCAGCAGCTCGGGAAATGGGGCAGGGTCAAATGAGCAGTTCTTC.

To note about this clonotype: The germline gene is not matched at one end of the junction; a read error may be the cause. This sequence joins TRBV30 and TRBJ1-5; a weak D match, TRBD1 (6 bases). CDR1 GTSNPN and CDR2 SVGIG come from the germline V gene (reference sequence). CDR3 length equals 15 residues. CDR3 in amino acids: CAWSRGGLSNRPQHF. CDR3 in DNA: TGTGCCTGGAGCAGAGGGGGATTGAGCAATCGGCCCCAGCATTTT. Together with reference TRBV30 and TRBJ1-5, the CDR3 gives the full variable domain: SQTIHQWPATLVQPVGSPLSLECTVEGTSNPNLYWYRQAAGRGLQLLFYSVGIGQISSEVPQNLSASRPQDRQFILSSKKLLLSDSGFYLCAWSRGGLSNRPQHFGDGTRLSIL.

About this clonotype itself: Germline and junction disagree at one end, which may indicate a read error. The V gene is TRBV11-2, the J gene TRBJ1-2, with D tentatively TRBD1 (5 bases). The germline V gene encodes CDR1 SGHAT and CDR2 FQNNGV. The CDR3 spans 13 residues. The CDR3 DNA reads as TGTGTCAGCAGCGTAACAGGAGGCTATGGCTACACCTTC. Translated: CVSSVTGGYGYTF.

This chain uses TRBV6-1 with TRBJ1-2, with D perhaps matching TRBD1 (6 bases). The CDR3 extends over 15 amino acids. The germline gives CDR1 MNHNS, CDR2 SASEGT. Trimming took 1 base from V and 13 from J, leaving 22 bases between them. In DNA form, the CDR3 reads TGTGCCAGCAGTGAAGTGGGGGGGGCTGGACGTGACTGCACCTTC. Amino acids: CASSEVGGAGRDCTF.

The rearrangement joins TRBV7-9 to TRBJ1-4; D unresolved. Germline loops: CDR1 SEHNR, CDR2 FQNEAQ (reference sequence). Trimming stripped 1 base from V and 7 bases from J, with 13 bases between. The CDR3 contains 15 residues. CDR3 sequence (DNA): TGTGCCAGCAGCTTAGGTCTACTGTTCGGTGAAAAACTGTTTTTT. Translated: CASSLGLLFGEKLFF.

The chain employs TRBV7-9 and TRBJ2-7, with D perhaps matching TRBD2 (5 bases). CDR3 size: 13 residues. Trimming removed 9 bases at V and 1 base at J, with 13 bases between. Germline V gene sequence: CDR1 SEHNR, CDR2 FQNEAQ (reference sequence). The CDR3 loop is CASSVPRSYEQYF. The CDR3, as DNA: TGTGCCAGTAGCGTCCCGAGGTCCTACGAGCAGTACTTC.

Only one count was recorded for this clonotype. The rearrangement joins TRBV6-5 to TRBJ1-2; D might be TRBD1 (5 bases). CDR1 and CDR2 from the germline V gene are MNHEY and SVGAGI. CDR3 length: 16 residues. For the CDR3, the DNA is TGTGTCTGCAGCCCGACCGGGACGGGAGTGAACTATGGCTACACCTTC. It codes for CVCSPTGTGVNYGYTF.

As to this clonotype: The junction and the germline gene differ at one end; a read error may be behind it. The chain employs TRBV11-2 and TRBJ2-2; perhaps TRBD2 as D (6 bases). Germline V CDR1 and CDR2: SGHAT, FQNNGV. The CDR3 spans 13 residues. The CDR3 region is CVSSGWAAGELFF. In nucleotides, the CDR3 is TGTGTCAGCAGCGGGTGGGCAGCCGGGGAGCTGTTTTTT.

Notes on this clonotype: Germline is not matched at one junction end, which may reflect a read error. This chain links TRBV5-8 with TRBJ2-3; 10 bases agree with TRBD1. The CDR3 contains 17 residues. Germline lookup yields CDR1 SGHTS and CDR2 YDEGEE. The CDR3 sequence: CVSSAVGQGFSTDTQYF. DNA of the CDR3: TGTGTCAGCAGCGCCGTGGGACAGGGGTTTAGCACAGATACGCAGTATTTT.

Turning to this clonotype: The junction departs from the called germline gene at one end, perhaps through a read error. For the CDR3, the DNA is TGTGCCAGCGGTGAACGGGGGGTCCCAGAAACGCAGTATTTT. Amino acids: CASGERGVPETQYF. V and J are TRBV6-1 and TRBJ2-3, with 7 bases aligning to TRBD2. The CDR3 loop spans 14 amino acids. Germline V gives CDR1 MNHNS, CDR2 SASEGT.

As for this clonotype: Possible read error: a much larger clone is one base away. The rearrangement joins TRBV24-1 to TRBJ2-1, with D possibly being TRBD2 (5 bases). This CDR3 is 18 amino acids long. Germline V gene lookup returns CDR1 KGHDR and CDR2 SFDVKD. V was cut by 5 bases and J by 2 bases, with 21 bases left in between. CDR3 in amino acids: CATSGATEGSGPYNEQFF. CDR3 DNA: TGTGCCACCAGTGGCGCAACGGAAGGGAGTGGGCCCTACAATGAGCAGTTCTTC.